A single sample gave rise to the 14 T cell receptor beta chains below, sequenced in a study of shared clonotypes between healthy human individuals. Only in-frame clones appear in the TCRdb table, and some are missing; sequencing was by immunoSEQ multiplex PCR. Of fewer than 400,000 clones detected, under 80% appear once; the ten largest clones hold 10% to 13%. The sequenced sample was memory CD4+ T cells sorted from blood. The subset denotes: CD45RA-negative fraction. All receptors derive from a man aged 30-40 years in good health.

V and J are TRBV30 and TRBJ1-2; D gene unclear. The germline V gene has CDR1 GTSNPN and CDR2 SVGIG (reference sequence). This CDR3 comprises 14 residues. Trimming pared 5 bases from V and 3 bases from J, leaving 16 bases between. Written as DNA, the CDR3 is TGTGCCTGGGCCCACGGCATGGTGGACTATGGCTACACCTTC. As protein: CAWAHGMVDYGYTF.

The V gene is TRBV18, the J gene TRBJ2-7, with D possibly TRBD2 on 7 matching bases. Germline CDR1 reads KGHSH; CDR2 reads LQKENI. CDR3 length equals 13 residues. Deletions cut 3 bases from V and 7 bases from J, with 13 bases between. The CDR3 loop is CASSPGGPLEQYF. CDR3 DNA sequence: TGTGCCAGCTCACCCGGGGGGCCCTTAGAGCAGTACTTC.

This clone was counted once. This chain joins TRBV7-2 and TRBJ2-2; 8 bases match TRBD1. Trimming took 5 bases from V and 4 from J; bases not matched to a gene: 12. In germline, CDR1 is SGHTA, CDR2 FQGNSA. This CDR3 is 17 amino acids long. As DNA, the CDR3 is TGTGCCAGCAGCCCAGGACAGGGACGAATGGGCACCGGGGAGCTGTTTTTT. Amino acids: CASSPGQGRMGTGELFF.

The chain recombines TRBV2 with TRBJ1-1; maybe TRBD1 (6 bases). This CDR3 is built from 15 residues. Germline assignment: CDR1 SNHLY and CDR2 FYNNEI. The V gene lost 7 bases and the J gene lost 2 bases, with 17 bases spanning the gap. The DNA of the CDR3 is TGTGCCAGCACCGACGTAGCAGGGGCAAACACTGAAGCTTTCTTT. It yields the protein CASTDVAGANTEAFF.

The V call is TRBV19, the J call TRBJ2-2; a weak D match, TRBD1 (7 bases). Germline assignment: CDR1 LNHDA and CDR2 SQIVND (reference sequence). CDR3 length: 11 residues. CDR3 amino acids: CSGGKTGELFF. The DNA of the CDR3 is TGTTCAGGGGGGAAGACCGGGGAGCTGTTTTTT.

The CDR3: CASSQDMVQTQYF. The CDR3 nucleotides read TGCGCCAGCAGCCAAGATATGGTTCAGACCCAGTACTTC. The chain uses TRBV4-3 and TRBJ2-5, with D uncertain. This CDR3 is 13 amino acids long. Trimming pared 0 bases from V and 6 bases from J, leaving 8 bases between. CDR1 is LGHNA, CDR2 YSLEER, per germline.

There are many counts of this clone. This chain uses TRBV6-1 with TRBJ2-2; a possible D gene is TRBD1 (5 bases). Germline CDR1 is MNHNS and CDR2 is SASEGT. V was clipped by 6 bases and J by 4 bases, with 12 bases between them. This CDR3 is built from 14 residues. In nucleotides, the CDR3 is TGTGCCAGCAGCGCAGACAGACCCACCGGGGAGCTGTTTTTT. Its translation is CASSADRPTGELFF.

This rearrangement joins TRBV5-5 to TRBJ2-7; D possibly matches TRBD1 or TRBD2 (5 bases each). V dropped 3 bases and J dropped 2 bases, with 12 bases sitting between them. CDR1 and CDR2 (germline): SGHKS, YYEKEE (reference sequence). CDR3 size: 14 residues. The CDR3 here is CASSSPGATYEQYF. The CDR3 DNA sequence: TGTGCCAGCAGCTCCCCCGGGGCCACCTACGAGCAGTACTTC.

The CDR3 nucleotides read TGTGCCAGCAGCGGAAAGGGAGGGTCCGGGGTTCAGGGGTACGAGCAGTACTTC. It is translated as CASSGKGGSGVQGYEQYF. The chain links TRBV7-2 to TRBJ2-7; D is possibly TRBD2 (7 bases). This CDR3 region has 18 residues. From germline, CDR1 is SGHTA and CDR2 FQGNSA. Between the trimmed V and J ends, which lost 5 bases and 4 bases, there was a span of 27 bases.

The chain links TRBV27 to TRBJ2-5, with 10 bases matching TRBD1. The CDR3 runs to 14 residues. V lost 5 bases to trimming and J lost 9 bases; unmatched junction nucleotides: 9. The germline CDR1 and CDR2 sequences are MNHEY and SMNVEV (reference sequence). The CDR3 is CASSRRDRGFPQYF. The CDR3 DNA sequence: TGTGCCAGCAGTCGCCGGGACAGGGGATTTCCCCAGTACTTC.

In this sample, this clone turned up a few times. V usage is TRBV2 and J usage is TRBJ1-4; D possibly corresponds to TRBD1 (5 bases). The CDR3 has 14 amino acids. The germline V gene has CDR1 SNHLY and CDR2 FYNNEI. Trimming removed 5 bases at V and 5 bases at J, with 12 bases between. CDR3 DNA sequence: TGTGCCAGCAGTCGGGACGCTAAGAATGAAAAACTGTTTTTT. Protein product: CASSRDAKNEKLFF.

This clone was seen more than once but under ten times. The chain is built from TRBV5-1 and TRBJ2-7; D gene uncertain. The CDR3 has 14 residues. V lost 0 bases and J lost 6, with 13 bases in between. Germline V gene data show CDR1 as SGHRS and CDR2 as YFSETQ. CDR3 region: CASSLEARSSEQYF. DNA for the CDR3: TGCGCCAGCAGCTTGGAAGCCAGGAGCAGCGAGCAGTACTTC.

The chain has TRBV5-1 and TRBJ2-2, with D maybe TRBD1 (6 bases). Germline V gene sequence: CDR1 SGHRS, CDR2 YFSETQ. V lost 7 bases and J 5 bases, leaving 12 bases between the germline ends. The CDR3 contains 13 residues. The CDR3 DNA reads TGCGCCAGCGGGGGCGTAAAAACCGGGGAGCTGTTTTTT. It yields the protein CASGGVKTGELFF.

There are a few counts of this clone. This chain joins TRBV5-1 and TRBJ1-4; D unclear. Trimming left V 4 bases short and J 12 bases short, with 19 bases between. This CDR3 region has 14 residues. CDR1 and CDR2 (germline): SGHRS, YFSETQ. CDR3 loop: CASSGVGSDLELFF. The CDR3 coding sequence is TGCGCCAGCAGCGGGGTAGGTTCGGATTTGGAACTGTTTTTT.